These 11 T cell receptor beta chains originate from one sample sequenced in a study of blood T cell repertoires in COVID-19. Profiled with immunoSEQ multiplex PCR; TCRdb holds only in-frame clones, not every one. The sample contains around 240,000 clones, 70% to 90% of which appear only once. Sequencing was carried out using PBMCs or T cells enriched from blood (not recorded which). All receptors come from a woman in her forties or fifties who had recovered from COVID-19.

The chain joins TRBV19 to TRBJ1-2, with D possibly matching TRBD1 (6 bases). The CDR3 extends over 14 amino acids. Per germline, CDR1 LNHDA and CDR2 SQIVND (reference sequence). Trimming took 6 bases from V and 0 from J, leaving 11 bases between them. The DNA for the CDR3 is TGTGCCAGTAGCGACAGGTTGGCTAACTATGGCTACACCTTC. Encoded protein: CASSDRLANYGYTF.

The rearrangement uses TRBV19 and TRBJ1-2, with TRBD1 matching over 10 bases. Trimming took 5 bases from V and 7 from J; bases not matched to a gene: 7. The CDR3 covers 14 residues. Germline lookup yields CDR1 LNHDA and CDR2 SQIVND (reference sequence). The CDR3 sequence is CASSARDRGPGYTF. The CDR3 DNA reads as TGTGCCAGTAGTGCGAGGGACAGGGGACCTGGCTACACCTTC.

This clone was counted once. CDR3 nucleotide sequence: TGTGCCAGCAGTTTCGGGGGTCCGAACACTGAAGCTTTCTTT. As protein: CASSFGGPNTEAFF. V is TRBV27 and J is TRBJ1-1, with D possibly matching TRBD1 (5 bases). V was shortened by 3 bases and J by 1 base, with 9 bases between the two germline ends. The CDR3 is made up of 14 amino acids. Germline loops: CDR1 MNHEY, CDR2 SMNVEV (reference sequence).

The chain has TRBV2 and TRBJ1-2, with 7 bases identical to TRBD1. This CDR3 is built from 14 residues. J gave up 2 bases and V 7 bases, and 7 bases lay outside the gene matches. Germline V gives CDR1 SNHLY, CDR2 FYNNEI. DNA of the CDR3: TGTGCCAGCAATCCACAGGGGATCAACTATGGCTACACCTTC. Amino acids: CASNPQGINYGYTF.

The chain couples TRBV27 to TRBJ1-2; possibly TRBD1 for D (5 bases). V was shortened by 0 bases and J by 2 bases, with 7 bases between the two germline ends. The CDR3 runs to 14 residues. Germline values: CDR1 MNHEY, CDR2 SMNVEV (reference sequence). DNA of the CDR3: TGTGCCAGCAGTTTATCGGGGCGGAACTATGGCTACACCTTC. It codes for CASSLSGRNYGYTF.

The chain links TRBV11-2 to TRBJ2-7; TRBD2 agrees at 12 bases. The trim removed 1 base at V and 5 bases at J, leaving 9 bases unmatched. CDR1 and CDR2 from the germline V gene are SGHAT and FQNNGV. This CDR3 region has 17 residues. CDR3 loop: CASSLVSRTSGKNEQYF. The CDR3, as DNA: TGTGCCAGCAGCTTAGTCTCGCGGACTAGCGGGAAGAACGAGCAGTACTTC.

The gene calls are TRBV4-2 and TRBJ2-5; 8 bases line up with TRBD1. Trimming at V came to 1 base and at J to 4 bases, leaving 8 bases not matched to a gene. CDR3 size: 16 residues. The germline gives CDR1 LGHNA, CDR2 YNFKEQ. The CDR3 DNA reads TGTGCCAGCAGCCAAGTTCAGGGGGCGCGTGGAGAGACCCAGTACTTC. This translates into CASSQVQGARGETQYF.

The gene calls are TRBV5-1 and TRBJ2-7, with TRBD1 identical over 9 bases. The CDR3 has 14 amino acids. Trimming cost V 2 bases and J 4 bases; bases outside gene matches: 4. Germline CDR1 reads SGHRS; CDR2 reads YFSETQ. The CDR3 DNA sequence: TGCGCCAGCAGCTTTGGACAGGGGCGTTACGAGCAGTACTTC. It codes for CASSFGQGRYEQYF.

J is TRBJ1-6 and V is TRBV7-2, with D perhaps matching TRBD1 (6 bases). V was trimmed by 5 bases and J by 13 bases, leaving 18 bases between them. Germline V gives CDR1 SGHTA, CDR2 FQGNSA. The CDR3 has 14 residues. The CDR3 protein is CASSTTGRSSPLHF. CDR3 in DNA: TGTGCCAGCAGCACGACAGGCCGGTCGTCGCCCCTCCACTTT.

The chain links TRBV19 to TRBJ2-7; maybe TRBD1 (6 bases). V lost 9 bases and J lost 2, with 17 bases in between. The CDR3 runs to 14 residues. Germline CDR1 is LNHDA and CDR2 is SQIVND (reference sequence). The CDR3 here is CASLRTVKAYEQYF. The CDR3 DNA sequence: TGTGCCAGCCTTCGGACAGTCAAGGCCTACGAGCAGTACTTC.

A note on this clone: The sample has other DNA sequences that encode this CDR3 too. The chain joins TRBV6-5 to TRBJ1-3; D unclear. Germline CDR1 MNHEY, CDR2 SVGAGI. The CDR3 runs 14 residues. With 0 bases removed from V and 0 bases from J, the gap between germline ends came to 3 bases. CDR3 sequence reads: CASSYSLSGNTIYF. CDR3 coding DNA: TGTGCCAGCAGTTACTCACTCTCTGGAAACACCATATATTTT.